This T cell receptor beta chain was captured by sequencing in a study of shared clonotypes between healthy human individuals. Study-wide context: Every donor yielded three CD4 naive, three CD4 memory, two CD8 naive and one CD8 memory plate.

Profiling relied on immunoSEQ multiplex PCR, and the TCRdb table lists in-frame clones only, not all of them. The top ten hold 0.4% to 0.55% of the sample, which has over a million clones, approximately 78% seen once. Study findings and constraints: Non-shared clonotypes were found to have lower generation probabilities than the clonotypes that were shared by all four of the sorted-subset donors.

This clone has more than one count but fewer than ten. The antigen remains unidentified. The V and J ends lost 4 bases and 0 bases respectively, with 13 bases between them. The CDR3 consists of 16 residues. The germline V gene encodes CDR1 SNHLY and CDR2 FYNNEI. Sequencing was performed on memory CD4+ T cells from PBMCs. Subset of the sample: CD45RA-negative fraction. The sequence was collected from a man between 18 and 35 years old in good health. Some clones in this sample may be carry-over from other donors' samples. This chain uses TRBV2 with TRBJ2-1, with D uncertain. The CDR3 loop is CASSADLLSSYNEQFF. As DNA, the CDR3 is TGTGCCAGCAGTGCCGACCTGTTGAGCTCCTACAATGAGCAGTTCTTC. Variable domain in full (rest from reference TRBV2 and TRBJ2-1): EPEVTQTPSHQVTQMGQEVILRCVPISNHLYFYWYRQILGQKVEFLVSFYNNEISEKSEIFDDQFSVERPDGSNFTLKIRSTKLEDSAMYFCASSADLLSSYNEQFFGPGTRLTVL.